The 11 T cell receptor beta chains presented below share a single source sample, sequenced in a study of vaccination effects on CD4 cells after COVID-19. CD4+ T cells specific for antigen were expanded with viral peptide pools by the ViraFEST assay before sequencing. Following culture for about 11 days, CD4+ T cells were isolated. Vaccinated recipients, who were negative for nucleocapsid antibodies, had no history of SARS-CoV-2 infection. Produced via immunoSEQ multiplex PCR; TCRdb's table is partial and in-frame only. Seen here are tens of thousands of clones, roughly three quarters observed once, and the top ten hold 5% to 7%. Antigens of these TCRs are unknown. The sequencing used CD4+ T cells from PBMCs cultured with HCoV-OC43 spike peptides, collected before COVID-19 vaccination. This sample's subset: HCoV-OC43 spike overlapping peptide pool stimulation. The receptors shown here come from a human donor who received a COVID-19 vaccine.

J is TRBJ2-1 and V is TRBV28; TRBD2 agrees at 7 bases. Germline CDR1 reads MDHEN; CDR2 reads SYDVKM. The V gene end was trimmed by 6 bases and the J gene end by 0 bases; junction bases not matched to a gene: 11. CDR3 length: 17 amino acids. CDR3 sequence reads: CASSLPTSMSSYNEQFF. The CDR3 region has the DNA TGTGCCAGCAGCTTACCGACTAGCATGAGCTCCTACAATGAGCAGTTCTTC.

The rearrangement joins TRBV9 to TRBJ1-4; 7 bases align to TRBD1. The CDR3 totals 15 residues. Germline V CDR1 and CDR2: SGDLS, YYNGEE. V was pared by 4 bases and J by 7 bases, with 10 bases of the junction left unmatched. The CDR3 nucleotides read TGTGCCAGCAGCCCTAAATCAGGGGGTGCTGAAAAACTGTTTTTT. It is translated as CASSPKSGGAEKLFF.

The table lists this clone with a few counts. CDR3 in amino acids: CASSDRGQGVPLHF. Here the CDR3 DNA reads TGTGCCAGTAGTGACCGGGGACAGGGGGTCCCCCTCCACTTT. The rearrangement uses TRBV19 and TRBJ1-6, with 11 bases fitting TRBD1. V trimming: 5 bases; J trimming: 13 bases; junction bases outside the gene matches: 7. CDR3 size: 14 residues. Germline lookup yields CDR1 LNHDA and CDR2 SQIVND (reference sequence).

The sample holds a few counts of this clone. CDR3 in DNA: TGCAGTGCTGGGAGCAATCAGCCCCAGCATTTT. It translates to CSAGSNQPQHF. This chain uses TRBV20-1 with TRBJ1-5; D gene uncertain. Germline V gives CDR1 DFQATT, CDR2 SNEGSKA (reference sequence). V lost 5 bases to trimming and J lost 1 base, with 3 bases between them. The CDR3 consists of 11 residues.

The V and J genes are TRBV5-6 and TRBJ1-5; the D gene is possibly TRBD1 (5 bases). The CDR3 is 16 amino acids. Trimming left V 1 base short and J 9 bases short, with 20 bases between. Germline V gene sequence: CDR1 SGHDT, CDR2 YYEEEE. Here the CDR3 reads CASSLHGGPDLAPQHF. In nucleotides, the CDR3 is TGTGCCAGCAGCTTGCATGGGGGTCCAGATTTAGCGCCCCAGCATTTT. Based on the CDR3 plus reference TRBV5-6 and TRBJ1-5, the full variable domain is DAGVTQSPTHLIKTRGQQVTLRCSPKSGHDTVSWYQQALGQGPQFIFQYYEEEERQRGNFPDRFSGHQFPNYSSELNVNALLLGDSALYLCASSLHGGPDLAPQHFGDGTRLSIL.

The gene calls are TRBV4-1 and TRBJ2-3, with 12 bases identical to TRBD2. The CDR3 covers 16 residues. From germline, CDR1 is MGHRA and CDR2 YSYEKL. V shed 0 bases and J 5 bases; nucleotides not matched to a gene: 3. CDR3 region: CASSQELAGGGDTQYF. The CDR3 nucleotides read TGCGCCAGCAGCCAAGAACTAGCGGGGGGAGGAGATACGCAGTATTTT.

The CDR3 coding sequence is TGTGCCAGCAGCTTACAAGGGGCCTCCTACAATGAGCAGTTCTTC. This gives the protein CASSLQGASYNEQFF. The rearrangement joins TRBV7-3 to TRBJ2-1; possible D gene TRBD1, 5 bases. Germline V gene lookup returns CDR1 SGHTA and CDR2 FQGTGA. The length of the CDR3 is 15 residues. V lost 2 bases to trimming and J lost 0 bases, with 8 bases between them. Full variable domain (outside the CDR3, taken from reference TRBV7-3 and TRBJ2-1): GAGVSQTPSNKVTEKGKYVELRCDPISGHTALYWYRQSLGQGPEFLIYFQGTGAADDSGLPNDRFFAVRPEGSVSTLKIQRTERGDSAVYLCASSLQGASYNEQFFGPGTRLTVL.

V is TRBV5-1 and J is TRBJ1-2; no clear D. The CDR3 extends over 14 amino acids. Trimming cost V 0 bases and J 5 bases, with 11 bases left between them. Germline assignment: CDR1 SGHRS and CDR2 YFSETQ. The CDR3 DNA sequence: TGCGCCAGCAGCTTGGCCGGCGAGGTATATGGCTACACCTTC. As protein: CASSLAGEVYGYTF.

The CDR3 here is CASSESAYGLAGRETQYF. CDR3 nucleotides: TGTGCCAGCAGTGAGTCCGCCTACGGCCTAGCGGGGCGAGAGACCCAGTACTTC. The chain carries TRBV6-4 and TRBJ2-5, with 9 bases that match TRBD2. Germline CDR1 MRHNA, CDR2 SNTAGT. V dropped 3 bases and J dropped 4; count of bases not matched to a gene: 15. The CDR3 has 18 residues.

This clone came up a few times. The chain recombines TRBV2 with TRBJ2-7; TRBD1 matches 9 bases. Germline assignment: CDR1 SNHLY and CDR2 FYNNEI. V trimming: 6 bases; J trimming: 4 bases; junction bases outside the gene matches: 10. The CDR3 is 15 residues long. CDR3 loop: CASREDRGSSYEQYV. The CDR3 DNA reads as TGTGCCAGCAGGGAGGACAGGGGAAGTTCTTACGAGCAGTACGTC.

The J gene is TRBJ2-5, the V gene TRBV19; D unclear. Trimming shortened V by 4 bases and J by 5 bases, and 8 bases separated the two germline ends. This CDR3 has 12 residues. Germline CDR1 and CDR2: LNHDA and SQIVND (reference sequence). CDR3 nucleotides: TGTGCCAGTAGTACCGAGTGGGAGACCCAGTACTTC. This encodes CASSTEWETQYF.